This T cell receptor (beta chain) was profiled in a study of T cell changes during pregnancy in multiple sclerosis. Germline values: CDR1 MNHNS, CDR2 SASEGT. V was pared by 4 bases and J by 6 bases, with 10 bases of the junction left unmatched. This CDR3 is built from 16 residues. The data were produced by immunoSEQ multiplex PCR, yet TCRdb's version contains in-frame clones alone and is incomplete. Of 65,000 to 85,000 clones listed, around 94% are singletons. V and J are TRBV6-1 and TRBJ2-7; 12 nucleotides line up with TRBD1. Sequences were derived from CD4+ T cells from peripheral blood mononuclear cells, sampled after pregnancy. The source is a female donor with multiple sclerosis, enrolled in a pregnancy study. The CDR3 DNA sequence: TGTGCCAGCAGTGTTAGAATGGGACAGGGGGCGGGCGAGCAGTACTTC. Protein: CASSVRMGQGAGEQYF.